Listed below are T cell receptor beta chains from one sample, sequenced in a study of blood T cell repertoires in COVID-19. Profiling relied on immunoSEQ multiplex PCR, and the TCRdb table lists in-frame clones only, not all of them. This sample has roughly 400,000 clones, with approximately 90% found just once. Sequenced sample: PBMCs or T cells enriched from blood (not recorded which). The receptor source for this set is a woman between 18 and 30 years old who had been exposed to COVID-19. The CDR3 runs from the conserved cysteine through the conserved F or W. The D gene is left open where the match is weak. Clone size is shown for a subset of rows, as once, few, many or a class of expanded clone.

TRBV29-1	TRBJ1-4	-	TRBD1	CSAGDSRGEKLFF	TGCAGCGCCGGGGACAGTCGGGGTGAAAAACTGTTTTTT
TRBV19	TRBJ1-4	-	-	CASSIGGTANEKLFF	TGTGCCAGTAGTATTGGAGGGACGGCTAATGAAAAACTGTTTTTT
TRBV13	TRBJ2-3	once	TRBD1	CASSLAVFGQGASDTQYF	TGTGCCAGCAGCTTAGCGGTATTCGGGCAGGGGGCATCAGATACGCAGTATTTT
TRBV5-3	TRBJ2-4	-	TRBD1	CARSLSGTGRNIQYF	TGTGCCAGAAGCTTGTCTGGGACAGGGAGAAACATTCAGTACTTC
TRBV12-5	TRBJ2-1	-	TRBD2	CASGERDRYNEQFF	TGTGCTAGTGGTGAGCGGGACCGGTACAATGAGCAGTTCTTC
TRBV28	TRBJ1-3	-	-	CASSFRGSGNTIYF	TGTGCCAGCAGTTTCCGGGGCTCTGGAAACACCATATATTTT
TRBV2	TRBJ2-1	-	TRBD2	CASSEGLAGGAEQFF	TGTGCCAGCAGTGAGGGTCTAGCGGGAGGGGCTGAGCAGTTCTTC
TRBV20-1	TRBJ2-7	-	-	CSALGYEQYF	TGCAGTGCCCTAGGCTACGAGCAGTACTTC
TRBV3-1/TRBV3-2	TRBJ2-7	-	TRBD1	CASSPTGDLSYEQYF	TGTGCCAGCAGCCCGACAGGGGACCTCTCCTACGAGCAGTACTTC
TRBV4-1	TRBJ2-7	-	TRBD1	CASSHEGGANYEQYF	TGCGCCAGCAGCCATGAAGGGGGCGCGAACTACGAGCAGTACTTC
TRBV7-2	TRBJ1-5	-	TRBD1	CASSLGTGGGGNQPQHF	TGTGCCAGCAGCTTAGGGACAGGGGGCGGCGGCAATCAGCCCCAGCATTTT
TRBV6-5	TRBJ2-2	-	TRBD2	CASSYTGGSPGELFF	TGTGCCAGCAGTTACACCGGCGGGAGCCCCGGGGAGCTGTTTTTT
TRBV3-1/TRBV3-2	TRBJ1-3	once	-	CASSHYAGTNLGNTIYF	TGTGCCAGCAGCCATTACGCGGGGACTAACCTTGGAAACACCATATATTTT
TRBV7-6	TRBJ2-7	-	-	CASSLSPGGSYEQYF	TGTGCCAGCAGCTTATCCCCGGGTGGATCCTACGAGCAGTACTTC
TRBV15	TRBJ2-1	once	TRBD2	CATSRDLPSGTGGNEQFF	TGTGCCACCAGCAGAGATTTACCTAGCGGGACCGGGGGGAATGAGCAGTTCTTC
TRBV23-1	TRBJ1-1	-	-	CASSNKYWEGRPEAFF	TGCGCCAGCAGTAACAAATATTGGGAGGGAAGGCCTGAAGCTTTCTTT
TRBV30	TRBJ1-2	-	-	CAWSPGDESYTF	TGTGCCTGGAGTCCGGGGGATGAGAGCTACACCTTC
TRBV29-1	TRBJ2-5	-	-	CSVEFGGAGETQYF	TGCAGCGTTGAATTTGGGGGGGCTGGAGAGACCCAGTACTTC
TRBV27	TRBJ2-3	-	-	CASSLGGHTQYF	TGTGCCAGCAGTTTAGGGGGCCATACGCAGTATTTT
TRBV3-1/TRBV3-2	TRBJ2-7	-	TRBD1	CASSPPGGANPEQYF	TGTGCCAGCAGCCCCCCAGGGGGAGCTAACCCCGAGCAGTACTTC
TRBV4-2	TRBJ2-5	once	TRBD2	CASSQDPLAGGQVTQYF	TGTGCCAGCAGCCAAGATCCCCTAGCGGGGGGGCAAGTGACCCAGTACTTC
TRBV28	TRBJ1-6	-	-	CASSTQGLQNSPLHF	TGTGCCAGCAGTACGCAGGGACTGCAGAATTCACCCCTCCACTTT
TRBV12-3/TRBV12-4	TRBJ2-3	few	-	CASRALDTQYF	TGTGCCAGCAGGGCTCTAGATACGCAGTATTTT
TRBV6-1	TRBJ1-5	-	-	CASSEPRQGRSNQPQHF	TGTGCCAGCAGTGAACCGCGGCAGGGGCGAAGCAATCAGCCCCAGCATTTT
TRBV3-1/TRBV3-2	TRBJ2-1	-	-	CASSQVKFCVF	TGTGCCAGCAGCCAAGTGAAGTTTTGCGTCTTC
TRBV25-1	TRBJ2-7	-	TRBD2	CASRGPLAGREYEQYF	TGTGCCAGCAGAGGCCCCCTAGCGGGGAGAGAGTACGAGCAGTACTTC
TRBV7-2	TRBJ1-2	once	-	CASSWTRDTGYTF	TGTGCCAGCAGCTGGACCAGGGACACTGGCTACACCTTC
TRBV20-1	TRBJ1-6	-	-	CSASFLQGVNSPLHF	TGCAGTGCTAGTTTCCTACAGGGTGTTAATTCACCCCTCCACTTT
TRBV5-5	TRBJ1-4	few	TRBD1	CASSLEWGQSPFF	TGTGCCAGCAGCTTGGAGTGGGGACAGTCCCCGTTTTTT
TRBV19	TRBJ1-6	-	-	CASSVQGSNSPLHF	TGTGCCAGTAGTGTCCAAGGGAGTAATTCACCCCTCCACTTT
TRBV7-3	TRBJ2-7	-	TRBD2	CASSLSGRGGAYEQYF	TGTGCCAGCAGCTTAAGCGGTCGCGGGGGGGCATACGAGCAGTACTTC
TRBV10-2	TRBJ1-2	-	-	CASSEFGQTYGYTF	TGCGCCAGCAGTGAGTTTGGGCAGACCTATGGCTACACCTTC
TRBV3-1/TRBV3-2	TRBJ2-3	-	-	CASRQTSTDTQYF	TGTGCCAGCCGACAAACTAGCACAGATACGCAGTATTTT
TRBV9	TRBJ2-7	once	TRBD2	CASSVALAGPYEQYF	TGTGCCAGCAGCGTAGCACTAGCGGGACCCTACGAGCAGTACTTC
TRBV5-1	TRBJ1-2	-	-	CASSLNGIKGDGYTF	TGCGCCAGCAGCTTGAACGGTATCAAGGGGGACGGCTACACCTTC
TRBV5-6	TRBJ2-2	-	-	CATSPELGEDTGELFF	TGTGCCACTTCGCCAGAGCTAGGGGAGGACACCGGGGAGCTGTTTTTT
TRBV5-1	TRBJ1-1	-	-	CASSSTGSPEAFF	TGCGCCAGCAGCTCAACAGGGTCCCCTGAAGCTTTCTTT
TRBV28	TRBJ1-2	-	TRBD1	CASSPNRGRGGYTF	TGTGCCAGCAGCCCCAACAGGGGACGGGGTGGCTACACCTTC
TRBV28	TRBJ2-7	once	TRBD2	CASMLGGLSIYEQYF	TGTGCCAGCATGTTGGGGGGGTTGTCCATCTACGAGCAGTACTTC
TRBV7-2	TRBJ2-7	-	TRBD2	CASSSRGGSSYEQYF	TGTGCCAGCAGCTCCCGAGGCGGGAGTTCTTACGAGCAGTACTTC
TRBV7-2	TRBJ2-3	-	TRBD2	CASSLPTSGRKYF	TGTGCCAGCAGCCTTCCTACTAGCGGGAGGAAGTATTTT
TRBV5-5	TRBJ2-7	-	TRBD1	CASSPGQGFAYEQYF	TGTGCCAGCAGCCCCGGACAGGGTTTCGCCTACGAGCAGTACTTC
TRBV19	TRBJ1-4	-	-	CASSVNEKLFF	TGTGCCAGTAGCGTTAATGAAAAACTGTTTTTT
TRBV28	TRBJ1-2	-	TRBD1	CASNSGGIYGYTF	TGTGCCAGCAACTCAGGGGGGATCTATGGCTACACCTTC
TRBV28	TRBJ1-2	-	-	CASSLLTANYGYTF	TGTGCCAGCAGTTTATTGACAGCCAACTATGGCTACACCTTC
TRBV7-9	TRBJ1-2	-	-	CASSLDNNYGYTF	TGTGCCAGCAGCTTAGATAATAACTATGGCTACACCTTC
TRBV6-6	TRBJ2-1	-	TRBD2	CASSGKLAGGYNEQFF	TGTGCCAGCAGCGGAAAGCTAGCGGGGGGCTACAATGAGCAGTTCTTC
TRBV2	TRBJ2-7	-	TRBD1	CASSARVLQGNEQYF	TGTGCCAGCAGTGCGCGGGTGCTACAGGGGAACGAGCAGTACTTC
TRBV10-2	TRBJ1-5	few	-	CASSDPGQPQHF	TGCGCCAGCAGTGATCCGGGGCAGCCCCAGCATTTT
TRBV5-5	TRBJ1-1	-	-	CASSGLYPFSAFF	TGTGCCAGCAGCGGGCTTTACCCCTTTTCAGCTTTCTTT